The 12 T cell receptor beta chains listed next were all sequenced from one sample in a study of blood T cell repertoires in COVID-19. Generated by immunoSEQ multiplex PCR, the TCRdb table keeps only in-frame clones and is missing some. The table shows around 260,000 clones, with over 75% occurring only once. What was sequenced was peripheral blood. Receptor source: a human donor in a cohort sampled during active COVID-19.

This chain joins TRBV6-5 and TRBJ2-7; 10 nucleotides align to TRBD1. Germline values: CDR1 MNHEY, CDR2 SVGAGI. The V and J ends lost 6 bases and 4 bases, in that order; junction bases with no gene match: 9. The CDR3 runs 15 residues. The CDR3 loop is CASSPSGTGEYEQYF. In DNA, the CDR3 is TGTGCCAGCAGCCCCTCCGGGACAGGGGAATACGAGCAGTACTTC.

The rearrangement links TRBV7-2 to TRBJ2-5, with D possibly being TRBD1 (6 bases). Trimming removed 5 bases at V and 1 base at J, with 14 bases between. Per the germline V gene, CDR1 is SGHTA and CDR2 is FQGNSA. The CDR3 sequence is 15 residues long. CDR3 sequence: CASSPGQTTQETQYF. The CDR3 DNA follows: TGTGCCAGCAGCCCCGGACAGACCACCCAAGAGACCCAGTACTTC.

This chain connects TRBV15 to TRBJ2-1, with D unresolved. The germline V and J ends were trimmed by 1 base and 2 bases, with 15 bases remaining between them. The CDR3 contains 17 residues. CDR1 LNHNV and CDR2 YYDKDF come from the germline V gene (reference sequence). The CDR3 sequence is CATSRAPGTSAYNEQFF. The CDR3 DNA sequence: TGTGCCACCAGCAGAGCTCCAGGAACATCGGCCTACAATGAGCAGTTCTTC.

This clone occurred a few times. CDR3 DNA sequence: TGTGCCACCAGCGGTCTTAGCGAGTCCTACGAGCAGTACTTC. It encodes CATSGLSESYEQYF. This rearrangement joins TRBV15 to TRBJ2-7; possible D gene TRBD2, 5 bases. The CDR3 has 14 amino acids. Germline V gives CDR1 LNHNV, CDR2 YYDKDF (reference sequence). V dropped 5 bases and J dropped 1 base, with 12 bases sitting between them.

Written as DNA, the CDR3 is TGCAGCGGCGGGTCCCAAAACATTCAGTACTTC. This translates into CSGGSQNIQYF. This sequence joins TRBV29-1 and TRBJ2-4; weak D call: TRBD2 (5 bases). The CDR3 runs to 11 residues. The germline V and J ends were trimmed by 7 bases and 5 bases, with 9 bases remaining between them. CDR1 and CDR2 from the germline V gene are SQVTM and ANQGSEA.

This clone was detected only a few times. The chain employs TRBV2 and TRBJ2-2; 8 positions match TRBD1. The V segment lost 2 bases and the J segment 7 bases; nucleotides outside the gene matches: 9. CDR3 length equals 16 residues. Germline V gene data show CDR1 as SNHLY and CDR2 as FYNNEI. CDR3 residues: CASSESRGRFDGELFF. CDR3 sequence (DNA): TGTGCCAGCAGTGAAAGCAGGGGGCGGTTTGACGGGGAGCTGTTTTTT. Drawing the rest from reference TRBV2 and TRBJ2-2, the complete variable domain is EPEVTQTPSHQVTQMGQEVILRCVPISNHLYFYWYRQILGQKVEFLVSFYNNEISEKSEIFDDQFSVERPDGSNFTLKIRSTKLEDSAMYFCASSESRGRFDGELFFGEGSRLTVL.

The sample holds a few counts of this clone. The chain is built from TRBV3-1 (or the pseudogene TRBV3-2) and TRBJ1-2; 8 nucleotides match TRBD1. Germline CDR1 is LGHDT and CDR2 is YNNKEL (reference sequence). The CDR3 is made up of 16 amino acids. The trim removed 0 bases at V and 4 bases at J, leaving 7 bases unmatched. The CDR3 sequence is CASSQDLQGARYGYTF. DNA of the CDR3: TGTGCCAGCAGCCAAGATCTTCAGGGGGCCCGCTATGGCTACACCTTC.

The genes are TRBV28 and TRBJ1-5, with D uncertain. From germline, CDR1 is MDHEN and CDR2 SYDVKM. V lost 4 bases, J lost 0 bases, and 16 bases lay in between. The CDR3 totals 17 residues. CDR3 region: CASSSSPNSYSNQPQHF. The CDR3 DNA reads TGTGCCAGCAGTTCTTCCCCGAACAGTTATAGCAATCAGCCCCAGCATTTT.

This clone was picked up a small number of times. This chain joins TRBV7-9 and TRBJ2-2, with 14 bases aligning to TRBD2. The germline CDR1 and CDR2 sequences are SEHNR and FQNEAQ (reference sequence). The V segment lost 4 bases and the J segment 10 bases; nucleotides outside the gene matches: 2. The CDR3 has 14 residues. The CDR3 is CASSSGLAGAELFF. The CDR3 coding sequence is TGTGCCAGCAGCTCGGGACTAGCGGGGGCGGAGCTGTTTTTT.

The chain uses TRBV9 and TRBJ1-1, with unresolved D. V lost 4 bases to trimming and J lost 7 bases, with 14 bases between them. The length of the CDR3 is 13 residues. Germline V CDR1 and CDR2: SGDLS, YYNGEE. The CDR3 loop reads CASSRRRESEAFF. In nucleotides, the CDR3 is TGTGCCAGCAGCCGCCGCCGGGAGAGTGAAGCTTTCTTT.

This chain joins TRBV3-1 (or the pseudogene TRBV3-2) and TRBJ1-1, with TRBD1 as a possible D gene (5 bases). V was clipped by 2 bases and J by 2 bases, with 6 bases between them. Germline V gives CDR1 LGHDT, CDR2 YNNKEL (reference sequence). This CDR3 comprises 13 residues. The CDR3 DNA reads as TGTGCCAGCAGCCAACAGGGTAACACTGAAGCTTTCTTT. The encoded protein is CASSQQGNTEAFF.

CDR3: CASAAGGVNTEAFF. Here the CDR3 DNA reads TGTGCTAGTGCCGCTGGGGGGGTGAACACTGAAGCTTTCTTT. The chain is built from TRBV12-5 and TRBJ1-1; maybe TRBD1 (5 bases). The ends were cut back, 7 bases at V and 0 bases at J, with 12 bases in the middle. This CDR3 contains 14 residues. The germline CDR1 and CDR2 sequences are LGHNT and FRNRAP.